Sequencing of this T cell receptor (beta chain) was carried out in a study of T cell responses to AZD1222 COVID-19 vaccine. Across the study: The analysis combined second doses at about 4 or about 12 weeks. Study results and limitations: There were mostly white British donors and more females than males, and clonal diversity was possibly underestimated.

V lost 7 bases and J 0 bases, leaving 10 bases between the germline ends. Germline loops: CDR1 MDHEN, CDR2 SYDVKM. The CDR3 is 14 amino acids. Assay used: immunoSEQ multiplex PCR; TCRdb lists only in-frame clones, some missing. The data contain about 72,000 clones, around 87% of them singletons. This clone was seen only a few times. Its specificity is unknown. The sample here was peripheral blood, taken on day 0 of AZD1222 vaccination. The TCR was taken from an adult in good health. The rearrangement joins TRBV28 to TRBJ1-3; no clear D. In nucleotides, the CDR3 is TGTGCCAGCATTGGAGCGAGCTCTGGAAACACCATATATTTT. This gives the protein CASIGASSGNTIYF.